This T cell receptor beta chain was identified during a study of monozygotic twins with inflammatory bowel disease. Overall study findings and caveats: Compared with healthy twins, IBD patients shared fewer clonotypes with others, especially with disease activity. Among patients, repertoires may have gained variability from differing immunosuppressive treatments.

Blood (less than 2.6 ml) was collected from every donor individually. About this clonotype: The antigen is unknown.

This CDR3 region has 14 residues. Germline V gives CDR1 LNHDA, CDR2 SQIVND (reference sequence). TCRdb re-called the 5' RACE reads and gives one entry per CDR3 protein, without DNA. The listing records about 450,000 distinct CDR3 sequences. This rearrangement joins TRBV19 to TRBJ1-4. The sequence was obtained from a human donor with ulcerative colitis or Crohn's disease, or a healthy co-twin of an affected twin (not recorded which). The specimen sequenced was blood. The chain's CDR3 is CASTRGAWNEKLFF. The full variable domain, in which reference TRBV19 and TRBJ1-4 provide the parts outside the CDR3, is DGGITQSPKYLFRKEGQNVTLSCEQNLNHDAMYWYRQDPGQGLRLIYYSQIVNDFQKGDIAEGYSVSREKKESFPLTVTSAQKNPTAFYLCASTRGAWNEKLFFGSGTQLSVL.